A single sample gave rise to the 22 T cell receptor beta chains below, sequenced in a study of blood T cell repertoires in COVID-19. Repertoires were generated with immunoSEQ multiplex PCR, while TCRdb's copy carries only in-frame clones and drops some. Among 60,000 to 75,000 clones listed, approximately 91% were seen once. Sequences were obtained from peripheral blood. The receptors were sampled from a human donor in a cohort sampled during active COVID-19.

This chain connects TRBV5-1 to TRBJ2-5, with a weak D call TRBD2 (6 bases). The CDR3 is 14 amino acids. In germline, CDR1 is SGHRS, CDR2 YFSETQ. Deletions cut 0 bases from V and 4 bases from J, with 10 bases between. Here the CDR3 reads CASSLVGGRETQYF. CDR3 nucleotide sequence: TGCGCCAGCAGCTTGGTTGGAGGGCGAGAGACCCAGTACTTC.

The rearrangement links TRBV10-2 to TRBJ1-4; D unresolved. The CDR3 has 14 amino acids. Trimming pared 4 bases from V and 4 bases from J, leaving 10 bases between. CDR1 WSHSY and CDR2 SAAADI come from the germline V gene. The chain's CDR3 is CASSVEQSNEKLFF. CDR3 in DNA: TGCGCCAGCAGTGTTGAACAGAGTAATGAAAAACTGTTTTTT.

This chain links TRBV4-3 with TRBJ2-7; no firm D call. The CDR3 runs 14 residues. CDR1 and CDR2 (germline): LGHNA, YSLEER. V was clipped by 0 bases and J by 4 bases, with 10 bases between them. The CDR3 DNA sequence: TGCGCCAGCAGCCAAGAACGCGTACGTTACGAGCAGTACTTC. Translation: CASSQERVRYEQYF.

The chain carries TRBV28 and TRBJ1-2; maybe TRBD1 (5 bases). Trimming cost V 0 bases and J 12 bases, with 8 bases left between them. The length of the CDR3 is 11 residues. Germline V gives CDR1 MDHEN, CDR2 SYDVKM. The CDR3 DNA reads as TGTGCCAGCAGTTTATGGGGGGGGAACACCTTC. It is translated as CASSLWGGNTF.

The chain joins TRBV5-8 to TRBJ2-6; D is possibly TRBD1 (5 bases). The germline CDR1 and CDR2 sequences are SGHTS and YDEGEE. With 4 bases removed from V and 0 bases from J, the gap between germline ends came to 20 bases. This CDR3 spans 19 amino acids. The CDR3 reads CASSVPGPGHGSGANVLTF. In DNA form, the CDR3 reads TGTGCCAGCAGCGTCCCCGGTCCCGGACACGGCTCTGGGGCCAACGTCCTGACTTTC.

The V call is TRBV28, the J call TRBJ2-7, with 10 bases that match TRBD1. The CDR3 covers 14 residues. The V and J ends lost 6 bases and 3 bases, in that order; junction bases with no gene match: 5. Germline V CDR1 and CDR2: MDHEN, SYDVKM. The CDR3 is CASRFGTGDYEQYF. In nucleotides, the CDR3 is TGTGCCAGCAGGTTCGGGACAGGGGACTACGAGCAGTACTTC.

This chain connects TRBV25-1 to TRBJ2-5; the D gene is possibly TRBD1 (6 bases). The CDR3 spans 13 residues. The V gene's germline CDR1 is MGHDK and CDR2 SYGVNS. Trimming removed 8 bases at V and 1 base at J, with 11 bases between. The CDR3, as DNA: TGTGCCAGCGGGGGCGAGTCCCAAGAGACCCAGTACTTC. Its translation: CASGGESQETQYF.

CDR3 DNA sequence: TGTGCCAGCAGCCAATCAGAACTAGCGGGAGCCTGCGGGGAGCTGTTTTTT. This gives the protein CASSQSELAGACGELFF. The rearrangement joins TRBV3-1 (or the pseudogene TRBV3-2) to TRBJ2-2, with 11 bases lining up with TRBD2. Unmatched junction bases numbered 9, after V lost 2 bases and J lost 7 bases. Germline V lookup: CDR1 LGHDT, CDR2 YNNKEL (reference sequence). The CDR3 is 17 residues long.

The chain links TRBV6-6 to TRBJ1-5; TRBD1 is a possible D gene (6 bases). This CDR3 has 16 amino acids. CDR1 MNHNY and CDR2 SVGAGI come from the germline V gene (reference sequence). The V gene lost 0 bases and the J gene lost 1 base, with 10 bases spanning the gap. CDR3 DNA sequence: TGTGCCAGCAGTTACTCGTCAGGGGCGAGCAATCAGCCCCAGCATTTT. Its protein product is CASSYSSGASNQPQHF.

The chain recombines TRBV2 with TRBJ1-1, with D perhaps matching TRBD1 (6 bases). Trimming took 8 bases from V and 3 from J, leaving 13 bases between them. Germline lookup yields CDR1 SNHLY and CDR2 FYNNEI. CDR3 length: 13 amino acids. CDR3 coding DNA: TGTGCCAGCGGAGGACAGAGATACACTGAAGCTTTCTTT. Encoded protein: CASGGQRYTEAFF.

The chain links TRBV5-6 to TRBJ1-2; 7 bases align to TRBD1. V trimming: 4 bases; J trimming: 9 bases; junction bases outside the gene matches: 6. The CDR3 sequence is 12 residues long. Germline-derived CDR1 and CDR2 are SGHDT and YYEEEE. CDR3 coding DNA: TGTGCCAGCAGCAACAGGGGTGACAGCTACACCTTC. Translating gives CASSNRGDSYTF.

This chain joins TRBV3-1 (or the pseudogene TRBV3-2) and TRBJ2-2; 7 bases align to TRBD1. This CDR3 spans 16 amino acids. CDR1 LGHDT and CDR2 YNNKEL come from the germline V gene (reference sequence). Losses at the gene ends were 4 bases for V and 4 bases for J; bases not matched to a gene: 9. The CDR3 nucleotides are TGTGCCAGCAGCCTCTTAGCAGGGGGATCCACCGGGGAGCTGTTTTTT. It encodes CASSLLAGGSTGELFF.

The chain has TRBV6-5 and TRBJ1-2; D unresolved. Trimming left V 10 bases short and J 2 bases short, with 14 bases between. This CDR3 contains 13 residues. The germline V gene has CDR1 MNHEY and CDR2 SVGAGI. The CDR3 reads CATAGGRNYGYTF. CDR3 in DNA: TGTGCCACCGCGGGAGGGAGAAACTATGGCTACACCTTC.

The chain couples TRBV29-1 to TRBJ2-7; the match to TRBD1 covers 7 bases. Germline trimming cut 2 bases from V and 3 bases from J; bases unmatched to any gene: 7. Germline lookup yields CDR1 SQVTM and CDR2 ANQGSEA. The CDR3 covers 14 residues. Here the CDR3 DNA reads TGCAGCGTTGAACTATCCGGGACAGACTACGAGCAGTACTTC. Protein product: CSVELSGTDYEQYF.

CDR3 loop: CSATPEETQYF. CDR3 in DNA: TGCAGTGCTACCCCGGAGGAGACCCAGTACTTC. The chain uses TRBV20-1 and TRBJ2-5; no reliable D call. Germline V CDR1 and CDR2: DFQATT, SNEGSKA (reference sequence). Trimming left V 4 bases short and J 5 bases short, with 8 bases between. This CDR3 region has 11 residues.

The chain links TRBV10-2 to TRBJ2-1; 10 bases map to TRBD1. The CDR3 has 14 residues. Germline V gene data show CDR1 as WSHSY and CDR2 as SAAADI. The ends lost 6 bases at V and 7 bases at J; junction bases unmatched: 6. The CDR3 protein is CASRTGGLRNEQFF. The CDR3 DNA sequence: TGCGCCAGCAGGACAGGGGGCCTTAGGAATGAGCAGTTCTTC.

The chain couples TRBV11-2 to TRBJ2-5; D gene unclear. CDR3 length: 13 residues. The V and J ends lost 1 base and 3 bases respectively, with 6 bases between them. Germline lookup yields CDR1 SGHAT and CDR2 FQNNGV. CDR3 sequence reads: CASSLGAEETQYF. The CDR3 nucleotides are TGTGCCAGCAGCTTAGGAGCCGAAGAGACCCAGTACTTC. Drawing the rest from reference TRBV11-2 and TRBJ2-5, the complete variable domain is EAGVAQSPRYKIIEKRQSVAFWCNPISGHATLYWYQQILGQGPKLLIQFQNNGVVDDSQLPKDRFSAERLKGVDSTLKIQPAKLEDSAVYLCASSLGAEETQYFGPGTRLLVL.

The V call is TRBV19, the J call TRBJ2-1; 9 bases map to TRBD1. V was clipped by 5 bases and J by 8 bases; unmatched bases: 7. This CDR3 has 14 residues. CDR1 and CDR2 from the germline V gene are LNHDA and SQIVND (reference sequence). CDR3: CASSPGTGTYEQFF. The DNA of the CDR3 is TGTGCCAGTAGTCCTGGGACAGGGACGTATGAGCAGTTCTTC. Full variable domain (remainder filled in from reference TRBV19 and TRBJ2-1): DGGITQSPKYLFRKEGQNVTLSCEQNLNHDAMYWYRQDPGQGLRLIYYSQIVNDFQKGDIAEGYSVSREKKESFPLTVTSAQKNPTAFYLCASSPGTGTYEQFFGPGTRLTVL.

The chain combines TRBV24-1 with TRBJ2-2, with TRBD2 identical over 14 bases. The CDR3 has 20 residues. V dropped 3 bases and J dropped 0; count of bases not matched to a gene: 8. Per the germline V gene, CDR1 is KGHDR and CDR2 is SFDVKD. CDR3 nucleotide sequence: TGTGCCACCAGTGATCCCACCGGGACTAGCGGGGGTTCGAACACCGGGGAGCTGTTTTTT. This codes for CATSDPTGTSGGSNTGELFF.

V usage is TRBV5-1 and J usage is TRBJ2-3; weak D call: TRBD1 (6 bases). The V gene lost 5 bases and the J gene lost 7 bases, with 11 bases spanning the gap. This CDR3 is built from 12 residues. The germline V gene encodes CDR1 SGHRS and CDR2 YFSETQ. The CDR3 DNA reads TGCGCCAGCAGTTCGGGACAATATACGCAGTATTTT. Translating gives CASSSGQYTQYF.

The chain uses TRBV10-3 and TRBJ2-1; maybe TRBD2 (6 bases). V lost 8 bases and J 5 bases, leaving 16 bases between the germline ends. There are 14 residues in the CDR3. Germline CDR1 and CDR2: ENHRY and SYGVKD. The CDR3 reads CAISARAGNNEQFF. CDR3 nucleotides: TGTGCCATCTCTGCCAGGGCGGGAAACAATGAGCAGTTCTTC.

This clone has more than one count but fewer than ten. The chain carries TRBV4-2 and TRBJ1-6; 10 bases line up with TRBD1. CDR1 and CDR2 from the germline V gene are LGHNA and YNFKEQ. V was clipped by 1 base and J by 7 bases; unmatched bases: 4. The CDR3 length is 16 residues. The CDR3 DNA reads as TGTGCCAGCAGCCAAGGTCGGACAGGGGGGAATTCACCCCTCCACTTT. Translating it yields CASSQGRTGGNSPLHF.